The rows below give T cell receptor beta chains drawn from one sample of a study of blood T cell repertoires in COVID-19. The method was immunoSEQ multiplex PCR; TCRdb's version includes in-frame clones alone and lacks a portion of them. Seen here are about 330,000 clones, approximately 88% observed once, and the top ten hold 5%. The sequenced material came from PBMCs or T cells enriched from blood (not recorded which). The receptors originated from a man aged 25-45 years who had recovered from COVID-19. Both conserved end residues are part of each CDR3. D genes are given only for firm matches.

j_call	v_call	d_call	cdr3_aa
TRBJ1-4	TRBV5-1	NA	CASSLNDRINEKLFF
TRBJ1-6	TRBV30	NA	CAWSVGSDYSPLHF
TRBJ2-5	TRBV15	TRBD1	CATSRENRGFRETQYF
TRBJ2-1	TRBV18	TRBD2	CASSPTSGALNEQFF
TRBJ1-5	TRBV18	TRBD1	CASSPVQGAPSNQPQHF
TRBJ2-7	TRBV18	TRBD1	CASSPQGQGVRF
TRBJ2-1	TRBV19	TRBD1	CASKGAGNTSYNEQFF
TRBJ1-6	TRBV19	TRBD1	CASIQTGNGNSPLHF
TRBJ1-2	TRBV6-5	TRBD1	CASSYSAGTGNYGYTF
TRBJ1-5	TRBV2	TRBD1	CASSEFAGQGQPQHF
TRBJ2-1	TRBV27	TRBD2	CASSLTTSGGINEQFF
TRBJ2-6	TRBV5-1	TRBD1	CASSLNSGGTGANVLTF
TRBJ2-7	TRBV14	TRBD2	CASSQAGGGVYEQYF